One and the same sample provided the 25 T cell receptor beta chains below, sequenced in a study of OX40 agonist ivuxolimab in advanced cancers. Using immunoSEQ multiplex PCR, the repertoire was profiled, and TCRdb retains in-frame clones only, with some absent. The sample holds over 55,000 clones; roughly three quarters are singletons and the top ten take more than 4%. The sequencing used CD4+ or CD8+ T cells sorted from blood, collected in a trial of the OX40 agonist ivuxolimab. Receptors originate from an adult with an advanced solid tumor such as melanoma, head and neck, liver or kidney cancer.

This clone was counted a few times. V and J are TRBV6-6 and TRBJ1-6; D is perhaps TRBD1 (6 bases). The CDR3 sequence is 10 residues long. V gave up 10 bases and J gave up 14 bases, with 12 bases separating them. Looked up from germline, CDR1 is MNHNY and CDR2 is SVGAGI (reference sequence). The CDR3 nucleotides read TGTGCCACTATAGGGGGAACCCTCCACTTT. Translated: CATIGGTLHF.

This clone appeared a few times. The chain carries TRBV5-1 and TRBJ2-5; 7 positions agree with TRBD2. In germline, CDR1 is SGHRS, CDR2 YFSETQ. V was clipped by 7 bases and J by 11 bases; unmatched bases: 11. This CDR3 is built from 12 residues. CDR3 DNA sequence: TGCGCCAGCGGGGAGGGGCCGCGTGAGCAGTACTTC. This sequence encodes CASGEGPREQYF.

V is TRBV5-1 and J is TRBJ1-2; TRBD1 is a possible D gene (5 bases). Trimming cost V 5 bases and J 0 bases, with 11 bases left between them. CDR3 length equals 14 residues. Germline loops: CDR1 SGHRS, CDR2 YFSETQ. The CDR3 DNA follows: TGCGCCAGCAGGGTGACAGACACTAACTATGGCTACACCTTC. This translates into CASRVTDTNYGYTF.

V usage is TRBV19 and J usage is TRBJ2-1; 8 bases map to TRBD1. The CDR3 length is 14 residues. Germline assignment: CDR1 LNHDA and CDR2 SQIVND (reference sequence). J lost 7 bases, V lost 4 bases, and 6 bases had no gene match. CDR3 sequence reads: CASSRQGARNEQFF. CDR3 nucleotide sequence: TGTGCCAGTAGTAGGCAGGGGGCACGGAATGAGCAGTTCTTC.

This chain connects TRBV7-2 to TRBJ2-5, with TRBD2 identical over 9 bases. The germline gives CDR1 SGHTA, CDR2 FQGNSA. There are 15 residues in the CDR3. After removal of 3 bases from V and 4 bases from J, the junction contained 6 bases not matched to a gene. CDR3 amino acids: CASSFRLAEGETQYF. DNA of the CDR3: TGTGCCAGCAGCTTCCGACTAGCGGAGGGAGAGACCCAGTACTTC. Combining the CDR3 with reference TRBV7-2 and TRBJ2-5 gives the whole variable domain GAGVSQSPSNKVTEKGKDVELRCDPISGHTALYWYRQSLGQGLEFLIYFQGNSAPDKSGLPSDRFSAERTGGSVSTLTIQRTQQEDSAVYLCASSFRLAEGETQYFGPGTRLLVL.

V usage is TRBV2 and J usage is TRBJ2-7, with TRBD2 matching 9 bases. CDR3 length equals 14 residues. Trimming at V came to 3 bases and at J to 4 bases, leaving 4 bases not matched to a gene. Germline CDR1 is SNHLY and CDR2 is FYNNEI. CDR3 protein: CASSERGGSYEQYF. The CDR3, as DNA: TGTGCCAGCAGTGAGCGGGGGGGATCATACGAGCAGTACTTC.

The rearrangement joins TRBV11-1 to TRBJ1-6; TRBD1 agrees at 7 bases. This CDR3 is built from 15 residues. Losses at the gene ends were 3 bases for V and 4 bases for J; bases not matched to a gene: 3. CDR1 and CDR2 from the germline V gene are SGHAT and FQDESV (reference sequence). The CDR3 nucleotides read TGTGCCAGCAGCTTGACAGGGTCTTATAATTCACCCCTCCACTTT. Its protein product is CASSLTGSYNSPLHF.

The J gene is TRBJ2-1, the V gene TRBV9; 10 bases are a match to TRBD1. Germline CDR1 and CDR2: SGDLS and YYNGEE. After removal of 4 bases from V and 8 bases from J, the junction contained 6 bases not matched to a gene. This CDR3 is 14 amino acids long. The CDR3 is CASSTGTGDDEQFF. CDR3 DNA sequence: TGTGCCAGCAGCACCGGGACAGGGGATGATGAGCAGTTCTTC.

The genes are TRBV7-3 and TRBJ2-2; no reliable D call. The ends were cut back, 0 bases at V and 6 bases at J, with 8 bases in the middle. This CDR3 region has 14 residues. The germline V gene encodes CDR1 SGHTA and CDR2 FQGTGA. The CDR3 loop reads CASSLTAGAGELFF. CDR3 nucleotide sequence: TGTGCCAGCAGCTTAACGGCAGGCGCCGGGGAGCTGTTTTTT.

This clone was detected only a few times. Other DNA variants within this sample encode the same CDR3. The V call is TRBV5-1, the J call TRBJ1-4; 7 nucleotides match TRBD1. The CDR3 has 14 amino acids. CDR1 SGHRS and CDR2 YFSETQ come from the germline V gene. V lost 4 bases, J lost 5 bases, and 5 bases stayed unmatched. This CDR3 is CASSLGTVNEKLFF. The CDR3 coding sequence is TGCGCCAGCAGCCTTGGGACAGTCAATGAAAAACTGTTTTTT. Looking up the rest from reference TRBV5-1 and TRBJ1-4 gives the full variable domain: KAGVTQTPRYLIKTRGQQVTLSCSPISGHRSVSWYQQTPGQGLQFLFEYFSETQRNKGNFPGRFSGRQFSNSRSEMNVSTLELGDSALYLCASSLGTVNEKLFFGSGTQLSVL.

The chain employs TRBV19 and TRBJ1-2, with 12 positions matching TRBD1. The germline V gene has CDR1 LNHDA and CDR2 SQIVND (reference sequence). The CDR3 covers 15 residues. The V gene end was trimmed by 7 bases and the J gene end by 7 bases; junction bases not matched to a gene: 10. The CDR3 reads CASTIPGQGATGYTF. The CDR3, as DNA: TGTGCCAGTACGATTCCGGGACAGGGGGCGACTGGCTACACCTTC.

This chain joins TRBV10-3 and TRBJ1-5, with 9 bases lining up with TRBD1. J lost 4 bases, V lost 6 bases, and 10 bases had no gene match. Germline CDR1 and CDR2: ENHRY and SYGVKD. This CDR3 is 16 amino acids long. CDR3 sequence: CAISQDPGQGNQPQHF. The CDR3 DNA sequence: TGTGCCATCAGCCAGGATCCCGGACAGGGGAATCAGCCCCAGCATTTT.

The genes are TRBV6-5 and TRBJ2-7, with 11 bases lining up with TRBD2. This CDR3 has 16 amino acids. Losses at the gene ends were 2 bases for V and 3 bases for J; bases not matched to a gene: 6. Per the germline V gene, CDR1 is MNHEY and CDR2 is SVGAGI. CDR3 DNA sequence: TGTGCCAGCAGTTACGGGACTAGCGGAACAGTCTACGAGCAGTACTTC. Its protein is CASSYGTSGTVYEQYF.

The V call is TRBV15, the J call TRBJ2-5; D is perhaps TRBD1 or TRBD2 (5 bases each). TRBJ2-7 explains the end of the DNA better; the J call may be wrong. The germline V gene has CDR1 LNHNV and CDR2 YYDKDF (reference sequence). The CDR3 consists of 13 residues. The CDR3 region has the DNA TGTGCCACCAGCAGAGATAGGGACGGCGAGCAGTACTTC. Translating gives CATSRDRDGEQYF.

CDR3: CASSPYRVGIDTQYF. The CDR3 DNA reads as TGCGCCAGCAGCCCCTACAGGGTTGGTATAGATACGCAGTATTTT. V is TRBV5-1 and J is TRBJ2-3; possible D gene TRBD1, 6 bases. The CDR3 spans 15 residues. The germline V and J ends were trimmed by 4 bases and 5 bases, with 17 bases remaining between them. The germline V gene has CDR1 SGHRS and CDR2 YFSETQ.

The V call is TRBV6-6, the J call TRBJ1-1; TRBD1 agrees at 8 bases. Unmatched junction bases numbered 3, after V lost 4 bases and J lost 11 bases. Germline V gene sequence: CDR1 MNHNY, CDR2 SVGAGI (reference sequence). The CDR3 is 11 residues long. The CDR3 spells CASSLQGGAFF. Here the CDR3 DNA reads TGTGCCAGCAGTTTACAGGGGGGTGCTTTCTTT.

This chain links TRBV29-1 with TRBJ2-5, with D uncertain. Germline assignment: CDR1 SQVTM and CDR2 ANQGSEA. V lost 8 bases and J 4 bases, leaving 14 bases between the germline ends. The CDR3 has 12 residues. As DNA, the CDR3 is TGCAGCTTCCTAACCGTAGGAGAGACCCAGTACTTC. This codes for CSFLTVGETQYF.

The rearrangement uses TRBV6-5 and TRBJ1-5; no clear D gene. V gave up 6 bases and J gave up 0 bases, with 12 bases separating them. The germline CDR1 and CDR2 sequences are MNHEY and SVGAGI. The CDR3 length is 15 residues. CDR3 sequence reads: CASRRTANSNQPQHF. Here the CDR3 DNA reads TGTGCCAGCAGACGAACAGCAAATAGCAATCAGCCCCAGCATTTT.

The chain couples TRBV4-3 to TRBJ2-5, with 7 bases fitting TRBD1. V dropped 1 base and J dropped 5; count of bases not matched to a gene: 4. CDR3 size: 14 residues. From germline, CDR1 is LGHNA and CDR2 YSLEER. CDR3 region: CASSQGQGGETQYF. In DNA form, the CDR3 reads TGCGCCAGCAGCCAAGGACAGGGCGGCGAGACCCAGTACTTC.

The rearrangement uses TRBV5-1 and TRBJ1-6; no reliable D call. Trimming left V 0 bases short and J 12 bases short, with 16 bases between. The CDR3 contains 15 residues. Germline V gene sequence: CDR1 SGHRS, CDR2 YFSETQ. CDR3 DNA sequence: TGCGCCAGCAGCTTGGAAGGGCCGCCTATGAAACCCCTCCACTTT. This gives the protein CASSLEGPPMKPLHF. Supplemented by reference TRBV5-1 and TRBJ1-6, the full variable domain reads KAGVTQTPRYLIKTRGQQVTLSCSPISGHRSVSWYQQTPGQGLQFLFEYFSETQRNKGNFPGRFSGRQFSNSRSEMNVSTLELGDSALYLCASSLEGPPMKPLHFGNGTRLTVT.

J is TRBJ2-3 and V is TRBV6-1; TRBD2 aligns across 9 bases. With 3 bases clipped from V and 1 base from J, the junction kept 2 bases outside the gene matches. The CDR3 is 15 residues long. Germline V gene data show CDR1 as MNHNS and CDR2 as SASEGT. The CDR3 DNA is TGTGCCAGCAGTGATCCTAGCGGGGGCACAGATACGCAGTATTTT. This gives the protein CASSDPSGGTDTQYF.

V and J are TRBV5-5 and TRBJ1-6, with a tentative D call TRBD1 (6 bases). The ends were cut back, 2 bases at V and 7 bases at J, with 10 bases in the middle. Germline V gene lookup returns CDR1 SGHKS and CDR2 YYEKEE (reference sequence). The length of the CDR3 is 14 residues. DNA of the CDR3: TGTGCCAGCAGCTTTTCACAGGGAAATTCACCCCTCCACTTT. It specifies CASSFSQGNSPLHF. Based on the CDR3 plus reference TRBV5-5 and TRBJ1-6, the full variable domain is DAGVTQSPTHLIKTRGQQVTLRCSPISGHKSVSWYQQVLGQGPQFIFQYYEKEERGRGNFPDRFSARQFPNYSSELNVNALLLGDSALYLCASSFSQGNSPLHFGNGTRLTVT.

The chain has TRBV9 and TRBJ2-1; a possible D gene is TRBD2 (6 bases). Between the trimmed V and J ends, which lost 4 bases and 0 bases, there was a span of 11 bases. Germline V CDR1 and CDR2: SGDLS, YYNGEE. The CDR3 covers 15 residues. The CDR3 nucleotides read TGTGCCAGCAGCATTAGCGGTAGCTCCTACAATGAGCAGTTCTTC. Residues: CASSISGSSYNEQFF.

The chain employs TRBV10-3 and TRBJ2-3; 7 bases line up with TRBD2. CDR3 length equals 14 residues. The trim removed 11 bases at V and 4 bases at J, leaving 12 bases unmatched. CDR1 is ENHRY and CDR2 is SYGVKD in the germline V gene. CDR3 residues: CAARGGGSSDTQYF. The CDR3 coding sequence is TGTGCCGCCCGGGGCGGCGGGAGCTCAGATACGCAGTATTTT.

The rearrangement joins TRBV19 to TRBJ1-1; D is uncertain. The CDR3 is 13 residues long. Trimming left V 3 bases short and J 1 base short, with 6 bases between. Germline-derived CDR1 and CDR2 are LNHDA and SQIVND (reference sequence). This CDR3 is CASSIKRNTEAFF. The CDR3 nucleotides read TGTGCCAGTAGTATTAAGAGGAACACTGAAGCTTTCTTT.